This passage covers 17 T cell receptor beta chains from one sample sequenced in a study of early T cells in non-severe SARS-CoV-2 infection. Via MiXCR, TCRdb re-called the 5' RACE reads, giving one row per CDR3 protein. The sample has 50,000 or so distinct CDR3 sequences, about 12% seen once. The sample was whole blood. The receptors come from an adult who was a healthcare worker with PCR-confirmed SARS-CoV-2 infection or an uninfected control (not recorded which).

This clonotype came up a few times. The chain carries TRBV20-1 and TRBJ1-2; 7 bases fit TRBD1. Germline assignment: CDR1 DFQATT and CDR2 SNEGSKA (reference sequence). The CDR3 contains 13 residues. J was trimmed by 4 bases and V by 3 bases; bases with no gene match: 5. CDR3 sequence: CSASPTGAYGYTF. CDR3 nucleotide sequence: TGCAGTGCTAGTCCTACAGGGGCCTATGGCTACACCTTC.

This clonotype occurred many times. V and J are TRBV29-1 and TRBJ2-1, with unresolved D. CDR3 length: 13 residues. Trimming removed 6 bases from V and 3 bases from J, with 12 bases in between. Germline loops: CDR1 SQVTM, CDR2 ANQGSEA. CDR3 protein: CSVRAQGYNEQFF. In DNA, the CDR3 is TGCAGCGTCCGGGCTCAAGGCTACAATGAGCAGTTCTTC.

This clonotype is labeled as medium-sized. The chain joins TRBV6-5 to TRBJ2-1, with 9 bases identical to TRBD2. V dropped 0 bases and J dropped 4; count of bases not matched to a gene: 7. The CDR3 contains 17 residues. From germline, CDR1 is MNHEY and CDR2 SVGAGI. CDR3 DNA: TGTGCCAGCAGTTACTCCGGAGTAGCGGGGGTTTACAATGAGCAGTTCTTC. This codes for CASSYSGVAGVYNEQFF.

This clonotype was detected only a few times. The chain couples TRBV7-9 to TRBJ2-1, with 7 bases identical to TRBD2. The CDR3 covers 17 residues. The trim removed 5 bases at V and 2 bases at J, leaving 12 bases unmatched. CDR1 and CDR2 from the germline V gene are SEHNR and FQNEAQ (reference sequence). The CDR3 loop is CASSPIISGKAYNEQFF. CDR3 sequence (DNA): TGTGCCAGCAGCCCTATAATCAGCGGGAAGGCCTACAATGAGCAGTTCTTC. Variable domain in full (rest from reference TRBV7-9 and TRBJ2-1): DTGVSQNPRHKITKRGQNVTFRCDPISEHNRLYWYRQTLGQGPEFLTYFQNEAQLEKSRLLSDRFSAERPKGSFSTLEIQRTEQGDSAMYLCASSPIISGKAYNEQFFGPGTRLTVL.

This clonotype was observed many times. The CDR3 bases are TGTGCCAGCTCAGACCCCGGACTTTCCTACAATGAGCAGTTCTTC. Its protein is CASSDPGLSYNEQFF. This chain connects TRBV18 to TRBJ2-1, with a weak D call TRBD2 (5 bases). CDR1 KGHSH and CDR2 LQKENI come from the germline V gene. The length of the CDR3 is 15 residues. V lost 5 bases and J 1 base, leaving 12 bases between the germline ends.

The chain joins TRBV29-1 to TRBJ2-7; 7 bases line up with TRBD1. J lost 4 bases, V lost 2 bases, and 2 bases had no gene match. The CDR3 runs to 12 residues. Germline-derived CDR1 and CDR2 are SQVTM and ANQGSEA. For the CDR3, the DNA is TGCAGCGTTGAAAGGGGACAGTACGAGCAGTACTTC. This translates into CSVERGQYEQYF.

This clonotype appeared many times. V is TRBV11-3 and J is TRBJ1-2; possible D gene TRBD1, 5 bases. Germline CDR1 SGHNT, CDR2 YENEEA. CDR3 length equals 16 residues. Trimming stripped 5 bases from V and 3 bases from J, with 19 bases between. CDR3 nucleotides: TGTGCCAGCAGCCCTCCAAAGGCAGGGATAGACTATGGCTACACCTTC. It encodes CASSPPKAGIDYGYTF.

For this clonotype: A read error is possible here, since a much larger clone lies one base away. The chain employs TRBV7-2 and TRBJ2-3; D is uncertain. CDR3 size: 13 residues. Germline CDR1 is SGHTA and CDR2 is FQGNSA. The CDR3 is CVSSLDRTDTQYF. For the CDR3, the DNA is TGTGTCAGCAGCTTAGACCGAACAGATACGCAGTATTTT.

A note on this clonotype: This may come from a read error, since a much larger clone is one base off. This rearrangement joins TRBV7-8 to TRBJ2-7, with D unresolved. Germline V lookup: CDR1 SGHVS, CDR2 FQNEAQ. The CDR3 has 11 residues. The CDR3 loop reads CASSVTYERYF. The CDR3 DNA sequence: TGTGCCAGCAGCGTAACCTACGAGCGGTACTTC.

The chain employs TRBV29-1 and TRBJ2-3, with 8 bases matching TRBD2. With 6 bases clipped from V and 0 bases from J, the junction kept 2 bases outside the gene matches. The length of the CDR3 is 13 residues. The germline gives CDR1 SQVTM, CDR2 ANQGSEA. CDR3: CSVVAGSTDTQYF. The CDR3 region has the DNA TGCAGCGTGGTAGCGGGAAGCACAGATACGCAGTATTTT.

The chain employs TRBV7-6 and TRBJ2-1; 10 bases fit TRBD2. The germline V gene has CDR1 SGHVS and CDR2 FNYEAQ. The V segment lost 5 bases and the J segment 8 bases; nucleotides outside the gene matches: 9. The CDR3 covers 15 residues. CDR3 residues: CASSQLAGETDEQFF. As DNA, the CDR3 is TGTGCCAGCAGCCAGCTAGCGGGGGAAACTGATGAGCAGTTCTTC. Using reference TRBV7-6 and TRBJ2-1 for the parts outside the CDR3, the full variable domain is GAGVSQSPRYKVTKRGQDVALRCDPISGHVSLYWYRQALGQGPEFLTYFNYEAQQDKSGLPNDRFSAERPEGSISTLTIQRTEQRDSAMYRCASSQLAGETDEQFFGPGTRLTVL.

This clonotype was detected many times. The chain recombines TRBV20-1 with TRBJ2-7; 13 nucleotides align to TRBD2. The V segment lost 4 bases and the J segment 0 bases; nucleotides outside the gene matches: 9. Germline V CDR1 and CDR2: DFQATT, SNEGSKA (reference sequence). The CDR3 runs to 17 residues. CDR3 DNA sequence: TGCAGTGCTATTAGACTAGCGGGGGGCGTACTCTCCTACGAGCAGTACTTC. Translation gives CSAIRLAGGVLSYEQYF.

This clonotype was found many times. The J gene is TRBJ2-6, the V gene TRBV18; 7 nucleotides line up with TRBD1. Germline loops: CDR1 KGHSH, CDR2 LQKENI. This CDR3 is 19 amino acids long. Losses at the gene ends were 3 bases for V and 1 base for J; bases not matched to a gene: 12. In nucleotides, the CDR3 is TGTGCCAGCTCACCCCAACAGGGGTCCCCTTTATCTGGGGCCAACGTCCTGACTTTC. Residues: CASSPQQGSPLSGANVLTF.

This clonotype appeared a few times. The rearrangement joins TRBV3-1 to TRBJ2-7; a possible D gene is TRBD2 (6 bases). Germline-derived CDR1 and CDR2 are LGHDT and YNNKEL (reference sequence). Between the trimmed V and J ends, which lost 4 bases and 4 bases, there was a span of 14 bases. This CDR3 spans 14 amino acids. In DNA, the CDR3 is TGTGCCAGCAGCCCACGCCCGGGGGTGTACGAGCAGTACTTC. Translated, it gives CASSPRPGVYEQYF.

The chain employs TRBV13 and TRBJ1-1, with 7 bases lining up with TRBD1. Germline CDR1 reads PRHDT; CDR2 reads FYEKMQ (reference sequence). The CDR3 length is 14 residues. J gave up 6 bases and V 3 bases, and 7 bases lay outside the gene matches. CDR3 sequence reads: CASSLGRQGAEAFF. In DNA, the CDR3 is TGTGCCAGCAGCTTGGGAAGACAGGGCGCTGAAGCTTTCTTT.

The V call is TRBV28, the J call TRBJ1-2; TRBD1 might be the D (5 bases). Germline CDR1 reads MDHEN; CDR2 reads SYDVKM. V shed 11 bases and J shed 4 bases, with 23 bases lying between them. This CDR3 has 15 amino acids. CDR3 coding DNA: TGTGCCGCGGGGACGGTTAGCTCATTATTCTATGGCTACACCTTC. Translating it yields CAAGTVSSLFYGYTF.

This clonotype was detected only a few times. The gene calls are TRBV12-5 and TRBJ1-1; D is uncertain. V was clipped by 6 bases and J by 0 bases, with 8 bases between them. CDR3 length equals 13 residues. Germline CDR1 LGHNT, CDR2 FRNRAP. The CDR3 DNA follows: TGTGCTAGTGGCCTAGAAGTGAACACTGAAGCTTTCTTT. Residues: CASGLEVNTEAFF.